This T cell receptor (beta chain) derives from a study of Ad26.COV2.S vaccination and SARS-CoV-2 variants. Assay: immunoSEQ multiplex PCR; the TCRdb copy retains only in-frame clones and omits some. The table has under 150,000 clones, about nine tenths seen once. Broader study findings: Breadth of non-spike TCRs did not differ between vaccinees and placebo recipients. Total T cell responses, in the TCR breadth and depth analyses, may have been underestimated.

Remarks on this clone: Its antigen is unknown.

Germline CDR1 reads DFQATT; CDR2 reads SNEGSKA (reference sequence). The CDR3 loop spans 11 amino acids. Trimming removed 0 bases from V and 5 bases from J, with 2 bases in between. Material: peripheral blood, obtained after recovery from COVID-19. This receptor was taken from a human donor who had recovered from COVID-19. The rearrangement links TRBV20-1 to TRBJ2-1; D is unresolved. The CDR3 loop is CSARDDNEQFF. The CDR3 bases are TGCAGTGCTAGAGATGACAATGAGCAGTTCTTC.